This passage covers 14 T cell receptor beta chains from one sample sequenced in a study of blood T cell repertoires in COVID-19. Assay used: immunoSEQ multiplex PCR; TCRdb lists only in-frame clones, some missing. The sample yields around 140,000 clones, approximately 89% seen once. The material sequenced was peripheral blood. The receptors originated from a human donor in a cohort sampled during active COVID-19.

Only a few counts were recorded for this clone. This sequence joins TRBV30 and TRBJ1-2, with TRBD1 matching over 9 bases. Germline lookup yields CDR1 GTSNPN and CDR2 SVGIG (reference sequence). CDR3 length: 13 residues. V trimming: 0 bases; J trimming: 9 bases; junction bases outside the gene matches: 5. The CDR3, as DNA: TGTGCCTGGAGTGTGGGACAGGGAGTAAGCTACACCTTC. This sequence encodes CAWSVGQGVSYTF. The complete variable domain, with remaining parts taken from reference TRBV30 and TRBJ1-2, reads SQTIHQWPATLVQPVGSPLSLECTVEGTSNPNLYWYRQAAGRGLQLLFYSVGIGQISSEVPQNLSASRPQDRQFILSSKKLLLSDSGFYLCAWSVGQGVSYTFGSGTRLTVV.

The genes are TRBV7-2 and TRBJ1-2; TRBD1 matches 7 bases. Germline V gives CDR1 SGHTA, CDR2 FQGNSA. The CDR3 is 13 residues long. The V and J ends lost 1 base and 4 bases, in that order; junction bases with no gene match: 0. Here the CDR3 DNA reads TGTGCCAGCAGCTTAGGGGACAGCTATGGCTACACCTTC. Protein product: CASSLGDSYGYTF.

V and J are TRBV19 and TRBJ1-1; weak D call: TRBD1 (5 bases). This CDR3 has 13 residues. The V gene's germline CDR1 is LNHDA and CDR2 SQIVND (reference sequence). The V end lost 7 bases, the J end lost 8 bases, and 17 bases lay between the germline ends. In DNA form, the CDR3 reads TGTGCCAGTACCCAAGGGGTCTTCGGGGAAGCTTTCTTT. The encoded protein is CASTQGVFGEAFF.

The V gene is TRBV29-1, the J gene TRBJ1-1; TRBD1 agrees at 8 bases. Trimming took 5 bases from V and 4 from J; bases not matched to a gene: 6. This CDR3 has 13 residues. Germline V gives CDR1 SQVTM, CDR2 ANQGSEA. The CDR3 loop is CSVRTGRSTEAFF. The CDR3 region has the DNA TGCAGCGTTCGGACAGGGAGGAGCACTGAAGCTTTCTTT.

This chain connects TRBV7-3 to TRBJ2-3; tentatively, D is TRBD1 (6 bases). The V end was cut by 2 bases, the J end by 2 bases, with 14 bases between. CDR3 length equals 16 residues. Germline values: CDR1 SGHTA, CDR2 FQGTGA. CDR3: CASSLGQSHLTDTQYF. The DNA for the CDR3 is TGTGCCAGCAGCTTAGGACAGTCACACCTCACAGATACGCAGTATTTT. Full variable domain (remainder filled in from reference TRBV7-3 and TRBJ2-3): GAGVSQTPSNKVTEKGKYVELRCDPISGHTALYWYRQSLGQGPEFLIYFQGTGAADDSGLPNDRFFAVRPEGSVSTLKIQRTERGDSAVYLCASSLGQSHLTDTQYFGPGTRLTVL.

This rearrangement joins TRBV7-7 to TRBJ2-2; 9 bases fit TRBD1. The CDR3 totals 16 residues. V lost 5 bases, J lost 3 bases, and 7 bases stayed unmatched. CDR1 is SSHAT, CDR2 FNYEAQ, per germline (reference sequence). In DNA form, the CDR3 reads TGTGCCAGCAGCCCCGACAGGGGGGTTTACACCGGGGAGCTGTTTTTT. Its translation is CASSPDRGVYTGELFF.

The chain joins TRBV7-6 to TRBJ2-6; 8 nucleotides align to TRBD1. Trimming at V came to 4 bases and at J to 0 bases, leaving 8 bases not matched to a gene. The CDR3 contains 18 residues. Germline CDR1 reads SGHVS; CDR2 reads FNYEAQ. CDR3 in amino acids: CASSSPGQVYSGANVLTF. The DNA of the CDR3 is TGTGCCAGCAGCTCGCCGGGACAGGTGTACTCTGGGGCCAACGTCCTGACTTTC.

The chain has TRBV7-2 and TRBJ2-2; TRBD2 agrees at 7 bases. The CDR3 has 14 amino acids. Germline V gene sequence: CDR1 SGHTA, CDR2 FQGNSA. Germline trimming cut 5 bases from V and 3 bases from J; bases unmatched to any gene: 3. CDR3 in DNA: TGTGCCAGCAGCGGCGGGGGAGACACCGGGGAGCTGTTTTTT. Its protein is CASSGGGDTGELFF.

This clone has a handful of counts. The chain employs TRBV5-4 and TRBJ1-5; possibly TRBD1 for D (6 bases). CDR1 SGHNT and CDR2 YYREEE come from the germline V gene (reference sequence). There are 15 residues in the CDR3. Trimming pared 0 bases from V and 7 bases from J, leaving 14 bases between. In DNA, the CDR3 is TGTGCCAGCAGCTTGGACCCGACAGGCGTCCAGCCCCAGCATTTT. Translated: CASSLDPTGVQPQHF.

This clone was counted between two and nine times. The J gene is TRBJ2-3, the V gene TRBV5-6; D call uncertain. Trimming left V 0 bases short and J 9 bases short, with 8 bases between. The CDR3 runs to 12 residues. The germline gives CDR1 SGHDT, CDR2 YYEEEE. The CDR3 DNA reads as TGTGCCAGCAGCTTGGTCCTAGAAACGCAGTATTTT. Translated, it gives CASSLVLETQYF.

This clone has only a few counts. The CDR3, as DNA: TGCGCCAGCAGCCAAGAACCAGGACAGGGGAAGCATTTT. Amino acids: CASSQEPGQGKHF. The gene calls are TRBV5-1 and TRBJ1-5; TRBD1 agrees at 9 bases. CDR3 length: 13 residues. V was pared by 4 bases and J by 14 bases, with 10 bases of the junction left unmatched. Looked up from germline, CDR1 is SGHRS and CDR2 is YFSETQ.

This chain connects TRBV20-1 to TRBJ2-3; 7 bases are shared with TRBD1. The junction had 2 bases not matched to a gene; V was cut back by 5 bases and J by 6 bases. Germline lookup yields CDR1 DFQATT and CDR2 SNEGSKA (reference sequence). CDR3 size: 11 residues. CDR3: CSAAQGDTQYF. CDR3 DNA sequence: TGCAGTGCTGCACAGGGGGATACGCAGTATTTT.

The chain is built from TRBV19 and TRBJ1-1; tentative D call: TRBD1 (5 bases). This CDR3 has 14 residues. Trimming took off 3 bases at V and 5 bases at J, with 13 bases between the two ends. Germline V gene data show CDR1 as LNHDA and CDR2 as SQIVND (reference sequence). The CDR3 reads CASSIDRLRTEAFF. CDR3 nucleotides: TGTGCCAGTAGTATCGACAGATTGAGGACTGAAGCTTTCTTT.

The V call is TRBV4-1, the J call TRBJ2-7; the match to TRBD1 covers 8 bases. CDR1 and CDR2 from the germline V gene are MGHRA and YSYEKL. The junction had 7 bases not matched to a gene; V was cut back by 1 base and J by 2 bases. This CDR3 is 16 amino acids long. CDR3 nucleotides: TGCGCCAGCAGCCAAGCACGGCAGGGGGCAACCTACGAGCAGTACTTC. Protein sequence: CASSQARQGATYEQYF.